A single sample gave rise to the 29 T cell receptor beta chains below, sequenced in a study of T cell responses to AZD1222 COVID-19 vaccine. Sequencing used immunoSEQ multiplex PCR; TCRdb keeps in-frame clones, though not all of them. In the table there are about 80,000 clones, roughly 85% of which are singletons. The sequencing used peripheral blood, collected 28 days after the second AZD1222 dose. The receptors were sampled from an adult who received the AZD1222 COVID-19 vaccine.

The J gene is TRBJ2-3, the V gene TRBV3-1 (or the pseudogene TRBV3-2); TRBD2 aligns across 8 bases. With V trimmed by 4 bases and J by 0 bases, 12 bases remained unmatched. This CDR3 has 18 residues. Germline V gene lookup returns CDR1 LGHDT and CDR2 YNNKEL (reference sequence). CDR3 protein: CASSLGSRGGRSTDTQYF. CDR3 nucleotides: TGTGCCAGCAGCCTCGGGTCACGGGGGGGCCGGAGCACAGATACGCAGTATTTT.

The J gene is TRBJ1-2, the V gene TRBV28; 8 bases align to TRBD1. This CDR3 has 14 amino acids. From germline, CDR1 is MDHEN and CDR2 SYDVKM. The ends lost 4 bases at V and 1 base at J; junction bases unmatched: 2. The chain's CDR3 is CASSSGQDNYGYTF. For the CDR3, the DNA is TGTGCCAGCAGTTCGGGACAGGATAACTATGGCTACACCTTC.

The chain uses TRBV19 and TRBJ2-4; the D is unclear. CDR3 size: 16 residues. Germline V gene lookup returns CDR1 LNHDA and CDR2 SQIVND (reference sequence). Trimming took off 4 bases at V and 0 bases at J, with 13 bases between the two ends. This CDR3 reads CASSSPASRAKNIQYF. DNA of the CDR3: TGTGCCAGTAGTAGCCCGGCGTCCCGAGCCAAAAACATTCAGTACTTC. The full variable domain, its missing parts supplied by reference TRBV19 and TRBJ2-4, is DGGITQSPKYLFRKEGQNVTLSCEQNLNHDAMYWYRQDPGQGLRLIYYSQIVNDFQKGDIAEGYSVSREKKESFPLTVTSAQKNPTAFYLCASSSPASRAKNIQYFGAGTRLSVL.

The sample holds one count of this clone. This chain uses TRBV11-2 with TRBJ2-3, with 9 bases that match TRBD1. This CDR3 region has 15 residues. V shed 4 bases and J 3 bases; nucleotides not matched to a gene: 5. Germline V lookup: CDR1 SGHAT, CDR2 FQNNGV. The CDR3 DNA sequence: TGTGCCAGCAGCTGGACAGGGGCGTCAACAGATACGCAGTATTTT. This sequence encodes CASSWTGASTDTQYF.

This chain links TRBV28 with TRBJ1-5; D call uncertain. The CDR3 totals 11 residues. Germline CDR1 and CDR2: MDHEN and SYDVKM. V was pared by 5 bases and J by 9 bases, with 8 bases between. The CDR3 is CASSSTRPQHF. In DNA, the CDR3 is TGTGCCAGCAGTAGTACTCGGCCCCAGCATTTT.

This rearrangement joins TRBV5-1 to TRBJ2-7; 10 bases line up with TRBD1. This CDR3 has 14 amino acids. CDR1 is SGHRS, CDR2 YFSETQ, per germline. J was trimmed by 2 bases and V by 5 bases; bases with no gene match: 4. CDR3 sequence: CASRRGQGTYEQYF. CDR3 nucleotide sequence: TGCGCCAGCAGAAGGGGACAGGGGACCTACGAGCAGTACTTC.

The V gene is TRBV24-1, the J gene TRBJ2-3, with 8 bases fitting TRBD2. The CDR3 covers 16 residues. V was clipped by 3 bases and J by 1 base; unmatched bases: 5. Germline lookup yields CDR1 KGHDR and CDR2 SFDVKD. The CDR3 protein is CATSDRGGPGTDTQYF. CDR3 DNA sequence: TGTGCCACCAGTGATCGCGGGGGGCCGGGCACAGATACGCAGTATTTT.

V is TRBV27 and J is TRBJ2-7; 7 positions match TRBD2. CDR3 size: 19 residues. Germline V CDR1 and CDR2: MNHEY, SMNVEV (reference sequence). V was clipped by 1 base and J by 3 bases; unmatched bases: 18. CDR3 sequence (DNA): TGTGCCAGCAGTTTATACGCGGGGGTACGCTTCAACGTAGACTACGAGCAGTACTTC. Protein sequence: CASSLYAGVRFNVDYEQYF.

This chain links TRBV2 with TRBJ2-3; 8 nucleotides agree with TRBD2. Per the germline V gene, CDR1 is SNHLY and CDR2 is FYNNEI. The CDR3 length is 16 residues. V gave up 8 bases and J gave up 1 base; unmatched junction bases: 11. This CDR3 is CASFRGGRTGTDTQYF. CDR3 bases: TGTGCCAGCTTTCGGGGGGGCCGGACTGGCACAGATACGCAGTATTTT. The full variable domain, completed using reference TRBV2 and TRBJ2-3, is EPEVTQTPSHQVTQMGQEVILRCVPISNHLYFYWYRQILGQKVEFLVSFYNNEISEKSEIFDDQFSVERPDGSNFTLKIRSTKLEDSAMYFCASFRGGRTGTDTQYFGPGTRLTVL.

The CDR3 coding sequence is TGTGCCAGCAGCTGGGGGGTAGAAGCTTTCTTT. Translated: CASSWGVEAFF. V is TRBV5-6 and J is TRBJ1-1, with a tentative D call TRBD1 (5 bases). Germline CDR1 SGHDT, CDR2 YYEEEE. The CDR3 contains 11 residues. V lost 3 bases and J 8 bases, leaving 8 bases between the germline ends. Based on the CDR3 plus reference TRBV5-6 and TRBJ1-1, the full variable domain is DAGVTQSPTHLIKTRGQQVTLRCSPKSGHDTVSWYQQALGQGPQFIFQYYEEEERQRGNFPDRFSGHQFPNYSSELNVNALLLGDSALYLCASSWGVEAFFGQGTRLTVV.

V and J are TRBV3-1 (or the pseudogene TRBV3-2) and TRBJ2-2; D gene ambiguous. Trimming took 3 bases from V and 3 from J, leaving 2 bases between them. CDR1 is LGHDT, CDR2 YNNKEL, per germline (reference sequence). This CDR3 has 12 amino acids. CDR3 loop: CASSHDTGELFF. The CDR3, as DNA: TGTGCCAGCAGCCATGACACCGGGGAGCTGTTTTTT.

V usage is TRBV9 and J usage is TRBJ2-1; TRBD2 matches at 8 bases. The CDR3 runs 16 residues. V lost 3 bases, J lost 3 bases, and 8 bases stayed unmatched. Germline values: CDR1 SGDLS, CDR2 YYNGEE. The CDR3 reads CASSAPRGADYNEQFF. The CDR3 region has the DNA TGTGCCAGCAGCGCCCCGCGGGGGGCGGACTACAATGAGCAGTTCTTC.

The chain recombines TRBV11-2 with TRBJ2-1; perhaps TRBD2 as D (6 bases). The germline CDR1 and CDR2 sequences are SGHAT and FQNNGV. The ends were cut back, 4 bases at V and 1 base at J, with 14 bases in the middle. The CDR3 has 16 residues. CDR3 residues: CASSSLLAGSYNEQFF. CDR3 DNA sequence: TGTGCCAGCAGCTCCCTACTAGCCGGGTCCTACAATGAGCAGTTCTTC.

The CDR3 protein is CASSFRGGNSPLHF. For the CDR3, the DNA is TGTGCCAGCAGCTTCAGGGGGGGTAATTCACCCCTCCACTTT. V and J are TRBV7-9 and TRBJ1-6; 7 bases map to TRBD1. Trimming took 3 bases from V and 6 from J; bases not matched to a gene: 2. The CDR3 covers 14 residues. Germline V gene sequence: CDR1 SEHNR, CDR2 FQNEAQ (reference sequence).

The chain combines TRBV30 with TRBJ2-1, with a possible D match to TRBD2 (5 bases). Germline lookup yields CDR1 GTSNPN and CDR2 SVGIG (reference sequence). The CDR3 covers 15 residues. V lost 0 bases and J 8 bases, leaving 17 bases between the germline ends. This chain's CDR3 is CAWSVIPRGGHEQFF. Here the CDR3 DNA reads TGTGCCTGGAGTGTAATACCCCGTGGCGGGCATGAGCAGTTCTTC.

This clone was seen a single time. The chain employs TRBV12-5 and TRBJ2-1; no firm D call. The germline gives CDR1 LGHNT, CDR2 FRNRAP. The CDR3 totals 14 residues. The V end lost 1 base, the J end lost 6 bases, and 10 bases lay between the germline ends. The CDR3 is CASGLALGRNEQFF. As DNA, the CDR3 is TGTGCTAGTGGTTTGGCCCTCGGGCGCAATGAGCAGTTCTTC.

This rearrangement joins TRBV6-5 to TRBJ1-6; 9 bases line up with TRBD1. The J segment lost 9 bases and the V segment lost 7 bases, leaving 7 bases of the junction unmatched. Germline-derived CDR1 and CDR2 are MNHEY and SVGAGI. This CDR3 comprises 14 residues. The CDR3 nucleotides are TGTGCCAGCAACTCCGGGACAGGGAGTTCACCCCTCCACTTT. Amino acids: CASNSGTGSSPLHF.

This clone is a singleton in its sample. The CDR3 region has the DNA TGTGCCAGCAGCGTATCGAAGGCCCCCGCCTTCTATGGCTACACCTTC. Its protein product is CASSVSKAPAFYGYTF. The rearrangement uses TRBV9 and TRBJ1-2; D is unresolved. The germline V gene encodes CDR1 SGDLS and CDR2 YYNGEE. V was shortened by 1 base and J by 4 bases, with 17 bases between the two germline ends. This CDR3 region has 16 residues. Full variable domain (outside the CDR3, taken from reference TRBV9 and TRBJ1-2): DSGVTQTPKHLITATGQRVTLRCSPRSGDLSVYWYQQSLDQGLQFLIQYYNGEERAKGNILERFSAQQFPDLHSELNLSSLELGDSALYFCASSVSKAPAFYGYTFGSGTRLTVV.

This clone was counted a few times. The chain carries TRBV28 and TRBJ2-3; 15 nucleotides align to TRBD2. CDR3 length: 17 amino acids. V shed 2 bases, J shed 9 bases, and the junction held 9 bases outside the gene matches. Germline V gene lookup returns CDR1 MDHEN and CDR2 SYDVKM. The CDR3 nucleotides read TGTGCCAGCAGTTTACGGACTAGCGGGGGGGGAGTGCAGACGCAGTATTTT. Its protein is CASSLRTSGGGVQTQYF.

This CDR3 reads CASSQDSTWPVDYGYTF. CDR3 nucleotide sequence: TGCGCCAGCAGCCAAGATAGTACATGGCCAGTGGACTATGGCTACACCTTC. The chain carries TRBV4-1 and TRBJ1-2, with unresolved D. V lost 0 bases and J lost 3, with 17 bases in between. CDR1 and CDR2 from the germline V gene are MGHRA and YSYEKL. This CDR3 has 17 amino acids.

Of note for this clone: A read error may produce the germline difference seen at one junction end. The rearrangement joins TRBV6-4 to TRBJ2-4; 8 bases fit TRBD1. Germline CDR1 reads MRHNA; CDR2 reads SNTAGT. CDR3 size: 16 residues. The CDR3: CASSPIQLRDRPRTNF. For the CDR3, the DNA is TGTGCCAGCAGCCCGATCCAACTCCGGGACAGGCCGCGCACGAACTTC.

The chain employs TRBV24-1 and TRBJ2-3; D gene ambiguous. CDR1 is KGHDR, CDR2 SFDVKD, per germline. This CDR3 comprises 12 residues. V gave up 6 bases and J gave up 1 base, with 4 bases separating them. CDR3: CATSSGTDTQYF. Here the CDR3 DNA reads TGTGCCACCAGTTCCGGCACAGATACGCAGTATTTT.

This chain joins TRBV4-2 and TRBJ1-3; D not certain. Trimming took off 0 bases at V and 1 base at J, with 10 bases between the two ends. The CDR3 consists of 16 residues. Germline CDR1 is LGHNA and CDR2 is YNFKEQ. The CDR3 coding sequence is TGTGCCAGCAGCCAAGATCGGCCAGCTTCTGGAAACACCATATATTTT. Encoded protein: CASSQDRPASGNTIYF.

The rearrangement uses TRBV10-2 and TRBJ1-6; D gene unclear. Germline CDR1 WSHSY, CDR2 SAAADI. The ends were cut back, 10 bases at V and 4 bases at J, with 11 bases in the middle. The CDR3 has 13 residues. CDR3: CATLPGYNSPLHF. The CDR3 DNA reads TGCGCCACACTGCCGGGGTATAATTCACCCCTCCACTTT.

This clone was picked up one time. The chain links TRBV4-1 to TRBJ1-5; D gene ambiguous. The V gene lost 1 base and the J gene lost 0 bases, with 7 bases spanning the gap. This CDR3 contains 15 residues. The germline V gene has CDR1 MGHRA and CDR2 YSYEKL. The chain's CDR3 is CASSQVRDSNQPQHF. The DNA for the CDR3 is TGCGCCAGCAGCCAAGTACGGGATAGCAATCAGCCCCAGCATTTT.

Worth noting for this clone: The junction differs from germline at one of its ends, possibly a read error. The gene calls are TRBV7-7 and TRBJ1-3; the D gene is possibly TRBD1 (6 bases). This CDR3 is built from 18 residues. CDR1 and CDR2 (germline): SSHAT, FNYEAQ (reference sequence). CDR3 DNA sequence: TGTGCTAGCAGCTTATCACCCGGGGGAGGGGGCTCTGGAAACACCATATATTTT. Its translation: CASSLSPGGGGSGNTIYF.

The chain has TRBV28 and TRBJ1-2, with D uncertain. This CDR3 has 13 residues. Trimming took off 4 bases at V and 8 bases at J, with 14 bases between the two ends. Germline V gives CDR1 MDHEN, CDR2 SYDVKM. This chain's CDR3 is CASSWQLVGGYTF. For the CDR3, the DNA is TGTGCCAGCAGTTGGCAGTTGGTAGGAGGCTACACCTTC.

This rearrangement joins TRBV7-9 to TRBJ1-2; D ambiguous. V lost 1 base and J lost 5, with 5 bases in between. Germline lookup yields CDR1 SEHNR and CDR2 FQNEAQ (reference sequence). The CDR3 totals 12 residues. The chain's CDR3 is CASSLDSYGYTF. Here the CDR3 DNA reads TGTGCCAGCAGCTTAGATTCGTATGGCTACACCTTC.

The genes are TRBV19 and TRBJ2-6; maybe TRBD1 (5 bases). Trimming removed 3 bases from V and 1 base from J, with 7 bases in between. The germline V gene encodes CDR1 LNHDA and CDR2 SQIVND (reference sequence). This CDR3 region has 15 residues. As DNA, the CDR3 is TGTGCCAGTAGTATCAGGGTTTCTGGGGCCAACGTCCTGACTTTC. Its protein product is CASSIRVSGANVLTF.